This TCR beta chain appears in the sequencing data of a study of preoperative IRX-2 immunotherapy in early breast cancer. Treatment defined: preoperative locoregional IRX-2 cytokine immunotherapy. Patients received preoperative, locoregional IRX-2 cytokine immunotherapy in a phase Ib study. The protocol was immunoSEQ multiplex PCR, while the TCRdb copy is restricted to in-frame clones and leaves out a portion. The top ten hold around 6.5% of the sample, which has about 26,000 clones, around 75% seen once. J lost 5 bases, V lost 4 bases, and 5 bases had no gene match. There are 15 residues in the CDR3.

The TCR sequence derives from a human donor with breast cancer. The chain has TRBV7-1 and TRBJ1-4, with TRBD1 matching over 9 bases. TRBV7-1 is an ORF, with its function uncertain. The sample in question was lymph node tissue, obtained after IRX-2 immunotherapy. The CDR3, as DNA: TGTGCCAGCAGCTTAGTGGGGACAGGGAATGAAAAACTGTTTTTT. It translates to CASSLVGTGNEKLFF.